These 13 T cell receptor beta chains were sequenced from one sample in a study of T-cell reconstitution after alpha-beta-depleted transplantation in children. Preparing the TCRbeta library involved the use of unique molecular identifiers. MiXCR was run by TCRdb on the PCR reads, yielding one entry per CDR3 protein. The data show some 600,000 distinct CDR3 sequences, approximately 12% seen once. Sequences were derived from PBMCs, mostly from graft donor cells, sampled 360 days after TCRalphabeta/CD19-depleted stem cell transplant. The receptors derive from a male patient between 10 and 17 years old who had a stem cell transplant for acute myeloid leukemia, so the T cells may come from the graft donor.

This clonotype has a handful of counts. In DNA form, the CDR3 reads TGTGCCAGCAGCTTAGCTTGGCCAGGGGCACCCTACGAGCAGTACTTC. This sequence encodes CASSLAWPGAPYEQYF. The chain employs TRBV7-2 and TRBJ2-7; a possible D gene is TRBD1 (6 bases). V shed 0 bases and J shed 2 bases, with 14 bases lying between them. The CDR3 is 16 amino acids. Germline V lookup: CDR1 SGHTA, CDR2 FQGNSA.

This chain links TRBV4-3 with TRBJ2-7; D is perhaps TRBD1 or TRBD2 (6 bases each). The germline CDR1 and CDR2 sequences are LGHNA and YSLEER. V lost 1 base to trimming and J lost 3 bases, with 19 bases between them. The CDR3 loop spans 17 amino acids. CDR3 bases: TGCGCCAGCAGCCAAGGACCGCCTCGGGGGCTCTTCTACGAGCAGTACTTC. It encodes CASSQGPPRGLFYEQYF.

V gene TRBV21-1 combines with J gene TRBJ2-7; the table's D call, TRBD1, was not checked against the DNA. TRBV21-1 is recorded as a pseudogene. This CDR3 region has 16 residues. The CDR3 loop is CASSPCGSGFSYEQYF. CDR3 coding DNA: TGTGCCAGCAGCCCCTGTGGTAGCGGTTTTTCCTACGAGCAGTACTTC.

This chain connects TRBV29-1 to TRBJ2-7, with D possibly matching TRBD2 (5 bases). CDR3 length: 13 amino acids. Germline values: CDR1 SQVTM, CDR2 ANQGSEA. Deletions cut 6 bases from V and 3 bases from J, with 15 bases between. The DNA of the CDR3 is TGCAGCGTCCGGCGGAAGCGGCGCTACGAGCAGTACTTC. This gives the protein CSVRRKRRYEQYF.

This clonotype was recorded a few times. V is TRBV12-3 or TRBV12-4 and J is TRBJ2-3; D uncertain. Trimming took off 6 bases at V and 2 bases at J, with 15 bases between the two ends. This CDR3 contains 15 residues. CDR3: CASSYISTITDTQYF. In DNA form, the CDR3 reads TGTGCCAGCAGCTATATATCCACTATCACAGATACGCAGTATTTT.

This clonotype occurred once. This chain uses TRBV6-5 with TRBJ2-5; 11 nucleotides align to TRBD2. V was pared by 3 bases and J by 4 bases, with 4 bases of the junction left unmatched. The CDR3 extends over 15 amino acids. CDR1 MNHEY and CDR2 SVGAGI come from the germline V gene. CDR3 in amino acids: CASSYPLAGGETQYF. CDR3 in DNA: TGTGCCAGCAGTTATCCGCTAGCGGGAGGAGAGACCCAGTACTTC.

In this sample, this clonotype turned up a few times. The rearrangement joins TRBV20-1 to TRBJ2-1, with 12 bases identical to TRBD2. Germline V gives CDR1 DFQATT, CDR2 SNEGSKA (reference sequence). V was pared by 6 bases and J by 7 bases, with 4 bases of the junction left unmatched. CDR3 length equals 13 residues. The CDR3 nucleotides read TGCAGTGCCAGGACTAGCGGGATGAATGAGCAGTTCTTC. It encodes CSARTSGMNEQFF.

This chain uses TRBV10-3 with TRBJ2-3; TRBD2 is a possible D gene (5 bases). With 4 bases removed from V and 3 bases from J, the gap between germline ends came to 8 bases. The CDR3 has 13 residues. Germline V gene lookup returns CDR1 ENHRY and CDR2 SYGVKD. CDR3 protein: CAISGPGTDTQYF. CDR3 nucleotide sequence: TGTGCCATCAGTGGACCGGGGACAGATACGCAGTATTTT.

The chain combines TRBV7-2 with TRBJ2-5; possible D gene TRBD2, 6 bases. V was trimmed by 5 bases and J by 8 bases, leaving 21 bases between them. The CDR3 runs to 15 residues. Per germline, CDR1 SGHTA and CDR2 FQGNSA. The DNA for the CDR3 is TGTGCCAGCAGCCAATGGGACTTACCCAAGAGAACCCAGTACTTC. Protein product: CASSQWDLPKRTQYF.

This clonotype was recorded at least ten times. The rearrangement joins TRBV6-2 or TRBV6-3 to TRBJ2-1; TRBD2 matches 11 bases. The V gene's germline CDR1 is MNHEY and CDR2 SVGEGT. There are 16 residues in the CDR3. Trimming at V came to 10 bases and at J to 9 bases, leaving 17 bases not matched to a gene. The CDR3 is CAINPRTSGSYGEQFF. Written as DNA, the CDR3 is TGTGCCATCAACCCCAGGACTAGCGGGTCGTACGGTGAGCAGTTCTTC.

The rearrangement uses TRBV9 and TRBJ1-1; TRBD1 is a possible D gene (6 bases). V lost 0 bases and J 3 bases, leaving 15 bases between the germline ends. The length of the CDR3 is 16 residues. CDR1 and CDR2 (germline): SGDLS, YYNGEE. The CDR3 bases are TGTGCCAGCAGCGTAGGGGCTCCGGGGGCTGACACTGAAGCTTTCTTT. It encodes CASSVGAPGADTEAFF.

The chain carries TRBV28 and TRBJ2-3; unclear D gene. Per the germline V gene, CDR1 is MDHEN and CDR2 is SYDVKM. This CDR3 is built from 14 residues. V shed 6 bases and J shed 3 bases, with 13 bases lying between them. The CDR3, as DNA: TGTGCCAGCAGATCTCCCCGGGTAACAGATACGCAGTATTTT. It codes for CASRSPRVTDTQYF.

The chain joins TRBV9 to TRBJ2-2; 9 bases map to TRBD1. Germline-derived CDR1 and CDR2 are SGDLS and YYNGEE. There are 15 residues in the CDR3. J lost 5 bases, V lost 3 bases, and 5 bases had no gene match. The CDR3 loop reads CASSASTGGTGELFF. The CDR3 DNA is TGTGCCAGCAGCGCCTCGACAGGGGGGACCGGGGAGCTGTTTTTT.